This TCR beta chain appears in the sequencing data of a study of STAT5B mutations in CD4+ large granular lymphocyte leukemia (dated by TCRdb to about 2022). Notes on the research overall: Among healthy controls, the CDR3 'QG' motif was associated with a particular HLA allele. The TCRbeta repertoires of CD4+ T-cell large granular lymphocyte leukemia patients were compared with the TCRbeta repertoires of healthy blood donors. Flow cytometry on FACSCanto II or FACSVerse confirmed that purified fractions exceeded 95% purity among lymphocytes.

Study-level results and caveats: Enrichment of TRBV06-family usage was observed among the top patient clones (8/27) relative to healthy controls (2/35). Main leukemic clonotypes were private to each patient, although roughly 24% of the main leukemic clonotypes were found at low frequency in the non-leukemic repertoires of other patients. Data were not HLA-matched; higher clonality in CD4+ versus CD8+ T-LGLL could reflect the relatively small sample size. Greater clonality appeared to be present in CD4-sorted patient repertoires than in healthy CD4+ repertoires, and the difference was retained after the putative leukemic clones were removed.

On this clone: Its antigen is currently not known. No base qualities exist here, and no much larger clone lies one base off it.

Taken from cysteine to phenylalanine, the CDR3 has 15 residues. The DNA shown is the 45-base CDR3, in frame from base 1. CDR1 and CDR2 were assigned from the germline V gene as MNHEY and SVGAGI. A distance of 12 bases separates the germline ends of V and J, which lose 7 bases and 0 bases respectively. Healthy controls were some 34 blood donors whose buffy coats came from the Finnish Red Cross blood service. All TCR-sequenced material derived from peripheral blood: patient blood samples and healthy donor buffy coats. Ficoll-Hypaque gradient centrifugation was used to isolate peripheral blood mononuclear cells. CD4+ cells were purified magnetically from the buffy coats of healthy controls. Genomic DNA was extracted using the Gentra Puregene Cell and Tissue kit, and a Qubit 2.0 fluorometer was used to quantify it. The immunoSEQ assay at survey resolution was used to sequence TCRbeta rearrangements from genomic DNA. The authors processed their data as follows. In the TCR sequencing data, the smallest productive clonotype frequency that could be detected was 2.59 x 10-5. Only productive TCRbeta rearrangements, meaning sequences that were complete and in-frame, were kept for the analyses. The clonality of each sample was calculated as Simpson clonality in the immunoSEQ Analyzer version 3.0. Clones were binned by frequency as very rare, small, medium, large (1-20%) or hyperexpanded (>20%). Generation probabilities were estimated with OLGA 1.2.3, V-gene circos plots were made with VDJtools, specificities were searched in VDJdb, and CDR3 motifs were identified with GLIPH. TCRdb mirrors the immuneACCESS table, restricted to in-frame sequences. Some clones are absent from its copies; in checked studies, under half trace to an unresolved V gene, and the reason for the others is unknown. That table gives V, J and clone size, and the DNA gave D and trimming. The sample table holds 30,000 to 40,000 clones, of which 70% to 90% were seen once. Jointly, the top ten make up 0.75% to 1% of the sample.

Sequencing was carried out using CD4+ T cells from blood buffy coats. This chain is built from TRBV6-5 and TRBJ2-2, with TRBD1 tentatively as D gene (6 bases match). The receptor's source is a human donor in good health. This receptor has the CDR3 CASTKGHTNTGELFF. The sequence in DNA is TGTGCCAGCACCAAGGGACACACGAACACCGGGGAGCTGTTTTTT.